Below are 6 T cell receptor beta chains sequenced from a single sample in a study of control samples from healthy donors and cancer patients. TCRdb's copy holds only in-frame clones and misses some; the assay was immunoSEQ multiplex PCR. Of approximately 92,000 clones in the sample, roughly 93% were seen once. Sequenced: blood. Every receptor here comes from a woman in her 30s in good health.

The CDR3 DNA sequence: TGTGCCAGCAGCCCGACAGGGGATAGCAATCAGCCCCAGCATTTT. Its protein is CASSPTGDSNQPQHF. J is TRBJ1-5 and V is TRBV7-9; 8 bases are a match to TRBD1. Germline V gene data show CDR1 as SEHNR and CDR2 as FQNEAQ (reference sequence). The CDR3 is made up of 15 amino acids. The V segment lost 5 bases and the J segment 0 bases; nucleotides outside the gene matches: 3.

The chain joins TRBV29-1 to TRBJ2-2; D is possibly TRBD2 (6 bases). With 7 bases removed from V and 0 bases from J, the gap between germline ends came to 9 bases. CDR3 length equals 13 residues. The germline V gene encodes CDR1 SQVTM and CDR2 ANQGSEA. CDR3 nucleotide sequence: TGCAGCGCAAGACTAGCGAACACCGGGGAGCTGTTTTTT. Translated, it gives CSARLANTGELFF.

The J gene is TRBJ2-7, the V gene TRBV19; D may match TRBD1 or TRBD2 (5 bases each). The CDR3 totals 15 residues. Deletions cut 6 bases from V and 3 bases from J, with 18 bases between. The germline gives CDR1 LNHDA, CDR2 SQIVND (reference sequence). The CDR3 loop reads CASRLRGQTIYEQYF. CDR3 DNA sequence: TGTGCCAGTAGACTTCGGGGCCAAACTATCTACGAGCAGTACTTC.

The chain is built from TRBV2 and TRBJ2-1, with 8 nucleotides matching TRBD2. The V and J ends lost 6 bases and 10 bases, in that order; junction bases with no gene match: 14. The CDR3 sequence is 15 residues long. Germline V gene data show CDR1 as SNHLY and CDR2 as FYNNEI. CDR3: CASSQRTKIAGEQFF. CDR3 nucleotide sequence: TGTGCCAGCAGCCAAAGGACTAAGATAGCGGGAGAGCAGTTCTTC.

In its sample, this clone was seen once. CDR3 nucleotides: TGTGCCAGCAGCCCCTTGGGTGGGGGGGCAGATGAGCAGTTCTTC. It codes for CASSPLGGGADEQFF. V usage is TRBV7-2 and J usage is TRBJ2-1; possibly TRBD2 for D (7 bases). The germline V gene has CDR1 SGHTA and CDR2 FQGNSA. V was trimmed by 5 bases and J by 8 bases, leaving 19 bases between them. CDR3 length: 15 amino acids.

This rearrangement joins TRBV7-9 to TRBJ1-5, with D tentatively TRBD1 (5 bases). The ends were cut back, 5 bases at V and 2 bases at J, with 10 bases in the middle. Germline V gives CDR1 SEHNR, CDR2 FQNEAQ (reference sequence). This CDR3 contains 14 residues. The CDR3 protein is CASSRQGGNQPQHF. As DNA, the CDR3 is TGTGCCAGCAGCAGGCAGGGAGGCAATCAGCCCCAGCATTTT.